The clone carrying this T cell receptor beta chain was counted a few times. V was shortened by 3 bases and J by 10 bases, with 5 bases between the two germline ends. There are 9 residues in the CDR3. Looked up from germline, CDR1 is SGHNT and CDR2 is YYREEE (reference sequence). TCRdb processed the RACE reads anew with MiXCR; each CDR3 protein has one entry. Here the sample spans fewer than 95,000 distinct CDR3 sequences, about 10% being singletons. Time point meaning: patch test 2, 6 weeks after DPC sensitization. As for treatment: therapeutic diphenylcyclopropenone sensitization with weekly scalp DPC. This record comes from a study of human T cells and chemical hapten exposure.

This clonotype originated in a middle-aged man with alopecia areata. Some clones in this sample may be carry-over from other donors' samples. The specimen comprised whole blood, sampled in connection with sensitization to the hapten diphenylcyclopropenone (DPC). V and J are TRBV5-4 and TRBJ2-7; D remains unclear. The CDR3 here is CASSCTQYF. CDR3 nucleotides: TGTGCCAGCAGCTGCACCCAGTACTTC.